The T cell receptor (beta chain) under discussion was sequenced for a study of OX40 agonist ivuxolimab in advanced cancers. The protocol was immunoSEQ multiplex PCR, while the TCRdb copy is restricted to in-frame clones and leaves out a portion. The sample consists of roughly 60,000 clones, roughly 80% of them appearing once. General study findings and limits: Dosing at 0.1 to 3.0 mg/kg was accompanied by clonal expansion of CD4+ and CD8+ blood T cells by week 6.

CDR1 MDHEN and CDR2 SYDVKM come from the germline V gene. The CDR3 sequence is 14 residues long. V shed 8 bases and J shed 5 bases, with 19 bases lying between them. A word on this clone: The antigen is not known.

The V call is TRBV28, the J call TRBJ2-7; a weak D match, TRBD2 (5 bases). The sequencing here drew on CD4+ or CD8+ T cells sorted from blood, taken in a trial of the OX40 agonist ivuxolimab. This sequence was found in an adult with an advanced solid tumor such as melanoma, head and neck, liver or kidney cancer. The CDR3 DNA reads TGTGCCAGCCCACCGGGGTTAAGGTTCCACGAGCAGTACTTC. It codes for CASPPGLRFHEQYF.